This TCR beta chain was found in a study of blood T cell repertoires in COVID-19 (dated by TCRdb to the early 2020s). At the level of the whole study: Samples covering the acute and convalescent phases of COVID-19 were provided by collaborators in the United States, Italy and Spain. Where HLA class I and class II types were available, the types were taken from metadata supplied by the sample provider, not from assay-based typing. A freely available public database, intended as a resource for researchers studying the immune response to SARS-CoV-2, is where the repertoires were released. Deeply sampled blood TCRbeta repertoires from subjects exposed to, actively infected with, or recovered from COVID-19 were included in the dataset. The samples were drawn from two sources: the first 160 participants of the ongoing ImmuneRACE study, and 1,200 or so subjects contributed by 6 global collaborators. A de-identified subject ID, COVID-19 status, age in years and sex were almost always included in the sample metadata. The prospective study material was composed of cDNA or gDNA derived from T cells, B-cell-depleted T cells, or PBMCs.

TCRbeta CDR3 regions were amplified from genomic DNA by means of the immunoSEQ Assay, a bias-controlled multiplex PCR. The paper's data handling went like this. Within the assay, amplification of reference gene primers was used to estimate how many nucleated cells each sample contained. To quantify the absolute abundance of each unique TCRbeta CDR3 rearrangement, sequence reads were collapsed and filtered. For each sample, productive Simpson clonality was calculated as the square root of Simpson's diversity index over productive rearrangements. Entries here come from immuneACCESS through TCRdb and include only in-frame sequences with V and J called. Some clones fail to appear in such tables; in the studies checked, an unresolved V gene covers under half of the shortfall, and the cause of the remainder is unknown. V and J calls and clone size come straight from that table; D and trimming were deduced from the DNA. This sample comprises 140,000 to 150,000 clones, about 89% of them detected only once. The ten largest make up roughly 10% of the sample.

Reading the germline V gene gives CDR1 SGHVS and CDR2 FQNEAQ. V was cut back by 1 base and J by 5 bases, leaving a gap of 6 bases between them. The CDR3 numbers 13 residues from cysteine through phenylalanine. Just the 39-base CDR3 DNA is kept, in frame starting at base 1. On this clone itself: Its antigen is currently not known. Base qualities are not recorded, but no much larger clone differs from it by a single base.

Results and caveats for the whole study, not just this receptor: The amount of clinical and demographic metadata varied by source and participant and was provided uncurated.

In the prospective study, participants were about 18 to 95 years old, resided in approximately 22 geographic areas of the United States, and were enrolled through a virtual design. To assign participants to cohorts, the prospective study relied on clinical history that participants themselves reported in a screening survey and a study questionnaire. ImmuneRACE Cohort 3 recovered participants were defined by two consecutive negative NP/OP PCR tests, healthcare professional clearance, or symptom resolution. In the prospective study, whole blood, serum and a nasopharyngeal or oropharyngeal swab were collected from each participant by mobile phlebotomists. Prospective study participants could optionally give additional blood draws and questionnaires over an approximately 2-month period. Prospective study blood samples were shipped either frozen or at room temperature before DNA extraction.

Material for sequencing was PBMCs or T cells enriched from blood (not recorded which). The V gene is TRBV7-8 and the J gene is TRBJ2-1; no D segment can be confidently identified. The TCR was taken from a man aged 55 to 70 who had recovered from COVID-19. The DNA is as follows: TGTGCCAGCAGCTTAGAGAGGAACAATGAGCAGTTCTTC. Its protein reads: CASSLERNNEQFF.